Detailed here is one T cell receptor (beta chain). Clones were read by immunoSEQ multiplex PCR, and TCRdb kept only the in-frame ones, dropping some. The sample holds 59,000 or so clones, 77% seen once. This sample is part of a study of pediatric ulcerative colitis. V was pared by 7 bases and J by 7 bases, with 6 bases of the junction left unmatched. Germline V gene data show CDR1 as SQVTM and CDR2 as ANQGSEA. There are 13 residues in the CDR3. The sequencing sample was made of blood. The receptor was derived from a boy between 10 and 17 years old with moderate ulcerative colitis. V gene TRBV29-1 combines with J gene TRBJ2-2; 10 bases align to TRBD1. The DNA for the CDR3 is TGCAGCGGGGGACAGGGGTCGGGCGGGGAGCTGTTTTTT. Protein product: CSGGQGSGGELFF.